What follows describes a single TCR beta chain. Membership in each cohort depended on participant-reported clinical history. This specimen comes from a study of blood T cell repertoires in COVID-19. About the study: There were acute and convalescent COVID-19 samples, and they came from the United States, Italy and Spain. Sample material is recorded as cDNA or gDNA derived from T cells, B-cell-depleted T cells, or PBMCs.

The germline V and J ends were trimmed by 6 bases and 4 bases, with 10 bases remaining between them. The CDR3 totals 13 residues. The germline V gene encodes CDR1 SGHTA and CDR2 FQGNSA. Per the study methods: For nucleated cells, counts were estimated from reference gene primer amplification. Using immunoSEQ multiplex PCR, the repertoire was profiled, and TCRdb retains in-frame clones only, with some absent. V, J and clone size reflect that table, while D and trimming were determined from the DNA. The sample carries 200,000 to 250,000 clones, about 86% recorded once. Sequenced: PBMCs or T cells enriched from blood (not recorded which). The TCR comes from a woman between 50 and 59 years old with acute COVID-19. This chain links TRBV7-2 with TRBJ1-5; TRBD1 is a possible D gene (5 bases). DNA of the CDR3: TGTGCCAGCAGTCAAAAGGGGAATCAGCCCCAGCATTTT. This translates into CASSQKGNQPQHF.